This T cell receptor (beta chain) was profiled in a study of blood T cell repertoires in COVID-19. Original data processing: Reference gene primer amplification gave estimated nucleated cell counts. Using immunoSEQ multiplex PCR, the repertoire was profiled, and TCRdb retains in-frame clones only, with some absent. From that table come the V and J calls and clone size; the DNA was used to work out D and trimming. The sample shows 110,000 or so clones, about 80% of them seen only once. Germline CDR1 reads SGHRS; CDR2 reads YFSETQ. V dropped 4 bases and J dropped 3 bases, with 5 bases sitting between them. The CDR3 is 12 residues long.

This receptor was identified in a man in his 70s with acute or convalescent COVID-19. The sample comprised peripheral blood. The rearrangement joins TRBV5-1 to TRBJ2-1; no reliable D call. CDR3 region: CASSPNYNEQFF. The CDR3 region has the DNA TGCGCCAGCAGCCCAAACTACAATGAGCAGTTCTTC.